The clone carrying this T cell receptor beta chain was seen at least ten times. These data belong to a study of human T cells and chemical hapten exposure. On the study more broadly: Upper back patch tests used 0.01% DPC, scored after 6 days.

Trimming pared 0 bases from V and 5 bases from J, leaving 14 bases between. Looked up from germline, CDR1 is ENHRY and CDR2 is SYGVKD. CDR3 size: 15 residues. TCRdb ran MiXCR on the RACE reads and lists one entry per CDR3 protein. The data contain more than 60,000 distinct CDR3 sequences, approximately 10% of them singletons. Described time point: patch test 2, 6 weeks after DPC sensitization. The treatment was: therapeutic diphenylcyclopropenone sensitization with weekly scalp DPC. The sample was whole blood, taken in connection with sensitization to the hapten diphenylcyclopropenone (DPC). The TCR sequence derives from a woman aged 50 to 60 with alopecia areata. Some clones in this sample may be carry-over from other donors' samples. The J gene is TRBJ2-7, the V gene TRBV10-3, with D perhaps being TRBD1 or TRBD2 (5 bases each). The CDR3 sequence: CAISESLSRDDEQYF. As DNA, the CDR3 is TGTGCCATCAGTGAGTCCCTTAGCAGGGACGACGAGCAGTACTTC.